This T cell receptor (beta chain) was documented in a study of STAT3 mutations in large granular lymphocyte leukemia (dated by TCRdb to the late 2010s). With respect to the entire study: Roughly half of the T-LGLL patients who were sequenced longitudinally carried canonical activating STAT3 mutations. Each patient was sequenced at an average of about 4 time points, ranging from 2 to 8 samplings. Serial deep sequencing of TCRbeta CDR3 and STAT3 was performed in patients with T-cell large granular lymphocyte leukemia to reconstruct clonal hierarchy and dynamics. Over half of the T-LGLL patients were given one or more immunosuppressive therapy regimens, and 40% of those treated had a hematologic response. From an initial cohort of roughly 190 LGL patients, over 15 representative T-LGLL cases were picked for longitudinal TCRbeta and STAT3 sequencing. As controls within the study, a couple of patients with natural killer LGL leukemia were also sequenced longitudinally. Study-level results and caveats: TCR clonotype switching after therapy was seen in about 30% of the 18 patients, with all newly emerging clones being STAT3 wild type. Persisting codominant clonotypes in some patients meant a small but highly pathogenic clone may have been missed. Every T-LGLL patient showed at least one immunodominant TCRbeta clonotype, and about half showed multiple immunodominant subclonotypes. Because no samples were available when a clone first appeared, clonal expansion was inferred from samplings taken at other points. The burden of the dominant TCR clone was higher than the STAT3 mutant burden in several patients, which suggests that the STAT3 mutation arose secondarily inside a clone that had already expanded. Variable intervals between samplings and differing treatment regimens complicated linking therapy response to changes in TCR clonal burden.

An Illumina MiSeq was used to sequence the TCRbeta libraries, yielding an average of approximately 40,000 productive templates per sample. TCRbeta CDR3 libraries were generated with the immunoSEQ assay using multiplex PCR amplification. The authors processed their data as follows. Repertoire diversity was calculated as previously defined, with values near 0 taken to indicate extremely monoclonal samples. In TCRdb, the immuneACCESS table is reduced to in-frame sequences with V and J assigned. These tables do not hold every clone; where another copy was compared, an unresolved V gene accounts for under half, and the others remain unexplained. Clonal size and the V and J genes are those of that table, whereas D and trimming came from the DNA. The sample table holds roughly 30,000 clones, of which about 74% were seen once. The ten largest clones represent roughly 31% of the sample. This clone was seen a few times. This clone's antigen is unknown. Base-call qualities are not available, and no considerably larger clone is one nucleotide away.

Measured from the cysteine to the phenylalanine, the CDR3 is 14 residues long. Just CDR3 DNA is preserved here, 42 bases in frame from base 1. CDR1 KGHSH and CDR2 LQKENI were looked up in the germline V gene. V trim: 6 bases; J trim: 5 bases; unmatched bases: 7. The same DNA, extracted from blood mononuclear cells, served for both TCR sequencing and STAT3 sequencing. Recombination joined TRBV18 with TRBJ2-1; 7 central bases correspond to TRBD1. Material: peripheral blood mononuclear cells. The receptor comes from a woman aged 50 to 65 with T-cell large granular lymphocyte leukemia. Some clones in this sample may be carry-over from other donors' samples. The age is the age at diagnosis. The nucleotide sequence reads TGTGCCAGCTCCCTAGGACAGGCGAACAATGAGCAGTTCTTC. It is translated as CASSLGQANNEQFF.